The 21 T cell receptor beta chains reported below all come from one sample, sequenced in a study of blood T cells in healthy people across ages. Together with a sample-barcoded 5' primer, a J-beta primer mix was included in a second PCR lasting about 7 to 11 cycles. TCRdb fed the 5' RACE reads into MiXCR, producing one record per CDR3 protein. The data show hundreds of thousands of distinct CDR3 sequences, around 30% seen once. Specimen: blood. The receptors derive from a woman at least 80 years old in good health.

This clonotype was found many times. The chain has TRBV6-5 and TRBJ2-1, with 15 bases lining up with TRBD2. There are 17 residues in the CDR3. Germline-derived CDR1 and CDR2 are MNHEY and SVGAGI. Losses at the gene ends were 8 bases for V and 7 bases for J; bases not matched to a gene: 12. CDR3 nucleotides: TGTGCCAGCTCCCTAGGGACTAGCGGGGGGCGGGGGAATGAGCAGTTCTTC. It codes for CASSLGTSGGRGNEQFF.

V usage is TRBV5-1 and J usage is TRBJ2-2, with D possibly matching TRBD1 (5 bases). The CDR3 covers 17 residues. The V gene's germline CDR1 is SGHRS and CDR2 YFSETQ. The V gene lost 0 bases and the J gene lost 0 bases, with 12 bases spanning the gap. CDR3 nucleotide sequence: TGCGCCAGCAGCTTGGGGTTCTTGGGGCCGAACACCGGGGAGCTGTTTTTT. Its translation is CASSLGFLGPNTGELFF.

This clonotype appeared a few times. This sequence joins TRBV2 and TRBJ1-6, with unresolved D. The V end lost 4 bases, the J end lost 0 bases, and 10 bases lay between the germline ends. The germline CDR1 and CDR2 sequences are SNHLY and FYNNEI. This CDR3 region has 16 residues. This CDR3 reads CASSVLSSSYNSPLHF. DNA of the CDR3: TGTGCCAGCAGTGTTCTATCGAGCTCCTATAATTCACCCCTCCACTTT.

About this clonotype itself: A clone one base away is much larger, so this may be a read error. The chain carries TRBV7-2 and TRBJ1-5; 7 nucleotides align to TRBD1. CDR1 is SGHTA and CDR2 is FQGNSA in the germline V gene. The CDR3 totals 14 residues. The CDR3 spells CVSSQGQRNQPQHF. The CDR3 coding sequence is TGTGTCAGCAGCCAGGGACAGCGGAATCAGCCCCAGCATTTT.

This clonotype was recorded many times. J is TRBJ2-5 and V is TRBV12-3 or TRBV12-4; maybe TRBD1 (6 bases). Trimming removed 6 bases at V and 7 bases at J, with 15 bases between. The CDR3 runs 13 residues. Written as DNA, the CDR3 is TGTGCCAGCAGCCCAGATATACAGGGGACCCAGTACTTC. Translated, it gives CASSPDIQGTQYF.

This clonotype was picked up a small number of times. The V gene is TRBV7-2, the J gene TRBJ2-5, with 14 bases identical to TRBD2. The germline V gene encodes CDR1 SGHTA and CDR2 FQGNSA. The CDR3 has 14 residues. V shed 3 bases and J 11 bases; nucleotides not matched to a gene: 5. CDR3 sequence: CASSLGLAGVEQYF. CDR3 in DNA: TGTGCCAGCAGCTTGGGACTAGCGGGAGTGGAGCAGTACTTC. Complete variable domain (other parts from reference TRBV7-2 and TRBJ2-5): GAGVSQSPSNKVTEKGKDVELRCDPISGHTALYWYRQSLGQGLEFLIYFQGNSAPDKSGLPSDRFSAERTGGSVSTLTIQRTQQEDSAVYLCASSLGLAGVEQYFGPGTRLLVL.

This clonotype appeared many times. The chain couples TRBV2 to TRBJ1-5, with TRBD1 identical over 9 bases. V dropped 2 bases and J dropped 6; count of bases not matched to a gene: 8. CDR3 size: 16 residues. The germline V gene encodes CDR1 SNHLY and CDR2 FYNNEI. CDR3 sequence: CASSEHRGLVGQPQHF. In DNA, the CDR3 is TGTGCCAGCAGTGAACACAGGGGGCTGGTAGGTCAGCCCCAGCATTTT.

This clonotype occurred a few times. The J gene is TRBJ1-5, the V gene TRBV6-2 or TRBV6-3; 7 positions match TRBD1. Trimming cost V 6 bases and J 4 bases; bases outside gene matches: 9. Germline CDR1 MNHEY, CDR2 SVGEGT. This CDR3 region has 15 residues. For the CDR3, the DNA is TGTGCCAGCAGCCCGAAGGGGGCGTTAAATCAGCCCCAGCATTTT. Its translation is CASSPKGALNQPQHF.

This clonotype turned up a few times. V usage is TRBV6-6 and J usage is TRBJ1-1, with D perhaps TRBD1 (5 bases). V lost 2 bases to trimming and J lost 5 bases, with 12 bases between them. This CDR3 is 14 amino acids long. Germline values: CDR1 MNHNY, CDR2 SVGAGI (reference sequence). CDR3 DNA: TGTGCCAGCAGTTACGGGGGTCGCGGGACTGAAGCTTTCTTT. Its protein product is CASSYGGRGTEAFF.

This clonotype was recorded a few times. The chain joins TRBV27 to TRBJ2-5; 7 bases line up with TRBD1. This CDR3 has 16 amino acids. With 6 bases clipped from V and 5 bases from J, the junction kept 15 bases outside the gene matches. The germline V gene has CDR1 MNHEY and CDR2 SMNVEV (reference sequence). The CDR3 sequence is CASSFSSRDRGETQYF. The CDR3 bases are TGTGCCAGCAGCTTCTCCAGCCGGGACAGAGGGGAGACCCAGTACTTC.

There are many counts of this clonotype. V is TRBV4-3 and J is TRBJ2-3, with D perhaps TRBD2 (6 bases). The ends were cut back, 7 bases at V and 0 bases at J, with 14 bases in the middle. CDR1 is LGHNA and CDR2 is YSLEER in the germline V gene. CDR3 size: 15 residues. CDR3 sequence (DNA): TGCGCCAGCAAATCAAATAGCGGAAGCACAGATACGCAGTATTTT. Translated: CASKSNSGSTDTQYF.

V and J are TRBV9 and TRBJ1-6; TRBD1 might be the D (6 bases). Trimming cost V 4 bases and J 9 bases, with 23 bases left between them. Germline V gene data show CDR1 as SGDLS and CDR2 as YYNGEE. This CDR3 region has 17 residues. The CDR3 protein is CASSPSIGGAEGSPLHF. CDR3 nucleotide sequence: TGTGCCAGCAGCCCCTCCATAGGGGGGGCCGAAGGTTCACCCCTCCACTTT.

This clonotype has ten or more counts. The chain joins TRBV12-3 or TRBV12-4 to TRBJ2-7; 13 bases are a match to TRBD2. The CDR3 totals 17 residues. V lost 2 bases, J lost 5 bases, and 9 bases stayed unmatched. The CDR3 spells CASSLFYTSGGADEQYF. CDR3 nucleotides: TGTGCCAGCAGTTTATTCTACACTAGCGGGGGGGCAGACGAGCAGTACTTC.

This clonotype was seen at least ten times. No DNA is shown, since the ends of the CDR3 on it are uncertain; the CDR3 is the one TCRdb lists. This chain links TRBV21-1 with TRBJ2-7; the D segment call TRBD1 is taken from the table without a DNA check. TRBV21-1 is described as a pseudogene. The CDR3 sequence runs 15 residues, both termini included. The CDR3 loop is CASSVGTGSSYEQYF.

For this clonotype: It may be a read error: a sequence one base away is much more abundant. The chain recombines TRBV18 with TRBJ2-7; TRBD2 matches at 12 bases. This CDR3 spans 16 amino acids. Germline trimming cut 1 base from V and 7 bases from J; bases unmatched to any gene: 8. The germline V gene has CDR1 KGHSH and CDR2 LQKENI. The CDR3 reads CASSPLTSGGRGEQYF. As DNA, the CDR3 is TGTGCCAGCTCACCACTCACTAGCGGGGGGAGAGGTGAGCAGTACTTC.

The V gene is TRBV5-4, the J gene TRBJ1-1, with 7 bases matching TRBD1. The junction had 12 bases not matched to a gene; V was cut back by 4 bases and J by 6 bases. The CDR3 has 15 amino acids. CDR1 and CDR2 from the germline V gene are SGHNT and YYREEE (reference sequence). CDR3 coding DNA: TGTGCCAGCAGCAAATTCGACAGGGCGTTGGCTGAAGCTTTCTTT. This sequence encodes CASSKFDRALAEAFF.

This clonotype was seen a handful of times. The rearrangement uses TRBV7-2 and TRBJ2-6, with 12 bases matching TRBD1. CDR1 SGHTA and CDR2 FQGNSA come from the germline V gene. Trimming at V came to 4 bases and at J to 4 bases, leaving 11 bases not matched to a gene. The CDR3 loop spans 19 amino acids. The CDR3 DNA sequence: TGTGCCAGCAGCTACTTGTGGGGACAGGGGGCGGTGGGGGCCAACGTCCTGACTTTC. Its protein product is CASSYLWGQGAVGANVLTF.

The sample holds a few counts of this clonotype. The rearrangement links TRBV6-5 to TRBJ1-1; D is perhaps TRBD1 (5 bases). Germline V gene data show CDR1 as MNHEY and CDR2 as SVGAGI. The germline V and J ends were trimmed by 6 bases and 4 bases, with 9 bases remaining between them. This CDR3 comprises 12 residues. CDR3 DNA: TGTGCCAGCAGAGGACAAACCACTGAAGCTTTCTTT. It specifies CASRGQTTEAFF.

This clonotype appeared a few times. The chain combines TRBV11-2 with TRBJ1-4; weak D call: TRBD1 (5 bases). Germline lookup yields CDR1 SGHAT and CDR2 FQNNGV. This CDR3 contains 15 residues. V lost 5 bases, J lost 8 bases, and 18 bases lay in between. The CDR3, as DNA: TGTGCCAGCAGCGCAGGGACTGGGAGGCGGGAAAAACTGTTTTTT. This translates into CASSAGTGRREKLFF. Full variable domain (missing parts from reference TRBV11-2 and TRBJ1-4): EAGVAQSPRYKIIEKRQSVAFWCNPISGHATLYWYQQILGQGPKLLIQFQNNGVVDDSQLPKDRFSAERLKGVDSTLKIQPAKLEDSAVYLCASSAGTGRREKLFFGSGTQLSVL.

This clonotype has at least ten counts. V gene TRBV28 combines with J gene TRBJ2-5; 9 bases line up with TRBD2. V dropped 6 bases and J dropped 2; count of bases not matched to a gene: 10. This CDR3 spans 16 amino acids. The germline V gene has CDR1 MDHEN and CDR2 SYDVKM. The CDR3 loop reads CASRGLAGIYQETQYF. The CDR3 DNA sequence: TGTGCCAGCAGGGGGCTAGCGGGGATATATCAAGAGACCCAGTACTTC. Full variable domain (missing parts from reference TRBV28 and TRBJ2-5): DVKVTQSSRYLVKRTGEKVFLECVQDMDHENMFWYRQDPGLGLRLIYFSYDVKMKEKGDIPEGYSVSREKKERFSLILESASTNQTSMYLCASRGLAGIYQETQYFGPGTRLLVL.

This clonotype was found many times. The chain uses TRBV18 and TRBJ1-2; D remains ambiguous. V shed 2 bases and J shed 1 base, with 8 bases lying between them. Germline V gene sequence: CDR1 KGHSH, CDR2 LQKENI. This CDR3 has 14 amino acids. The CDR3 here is CASSPETSNYGYTF. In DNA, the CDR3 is TGTGCCAGCTCACCAGAGACGAGTAACTATGGCTACACCTTC.